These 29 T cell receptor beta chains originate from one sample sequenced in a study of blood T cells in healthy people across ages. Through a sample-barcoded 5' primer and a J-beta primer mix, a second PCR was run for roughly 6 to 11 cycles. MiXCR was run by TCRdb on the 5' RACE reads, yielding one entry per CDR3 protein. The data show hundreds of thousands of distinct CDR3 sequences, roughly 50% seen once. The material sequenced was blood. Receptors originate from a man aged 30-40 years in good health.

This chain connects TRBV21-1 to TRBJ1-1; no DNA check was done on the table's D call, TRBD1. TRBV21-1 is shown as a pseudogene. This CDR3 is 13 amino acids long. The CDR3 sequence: CASAPGPDTEAFF. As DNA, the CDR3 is TGTGCCAGCGCCCCGGGCCCAGACACTGAAGCTTTCTTT.

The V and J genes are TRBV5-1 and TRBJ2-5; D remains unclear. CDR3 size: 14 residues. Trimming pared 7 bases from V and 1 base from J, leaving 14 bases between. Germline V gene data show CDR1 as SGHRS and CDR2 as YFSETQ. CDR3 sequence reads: CASFPGSAQETQYF. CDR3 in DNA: TGCGCCAGCTTCCCAGGCAGTGCCCAAGAGACCCAGTACTTC.

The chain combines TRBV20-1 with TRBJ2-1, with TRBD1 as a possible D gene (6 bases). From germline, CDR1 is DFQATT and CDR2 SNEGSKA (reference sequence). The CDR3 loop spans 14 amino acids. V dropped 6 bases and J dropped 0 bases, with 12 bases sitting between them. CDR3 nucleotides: TGCAGTGCCCTTGACAGGATCTCCTACAATGAGCAGTTCTTC. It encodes CSALDRISYNEQFF.

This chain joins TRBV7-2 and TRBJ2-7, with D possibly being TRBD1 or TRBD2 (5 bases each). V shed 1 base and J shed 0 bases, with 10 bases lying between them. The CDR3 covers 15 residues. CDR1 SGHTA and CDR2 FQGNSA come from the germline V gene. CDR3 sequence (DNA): TGTGCCAGCAGCTTAGGGGACCAATCCTCCTACGAGCAGTACTTC. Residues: CASSLGDQSSYEQYF.

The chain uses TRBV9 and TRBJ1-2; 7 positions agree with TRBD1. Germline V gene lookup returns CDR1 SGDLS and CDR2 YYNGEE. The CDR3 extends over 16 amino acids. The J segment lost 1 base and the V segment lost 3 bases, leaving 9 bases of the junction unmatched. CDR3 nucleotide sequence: TGTGCCAGCAGCGGTGGTTTGGGGACAGTTAACTATGGCTACACCTTC. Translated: CASSGGLGTVNYGYTF.

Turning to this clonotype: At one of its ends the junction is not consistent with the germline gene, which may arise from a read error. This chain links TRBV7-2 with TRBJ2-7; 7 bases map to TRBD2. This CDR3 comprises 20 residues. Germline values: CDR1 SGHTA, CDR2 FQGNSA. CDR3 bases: TGTGCCGGCAGCTCCCGTTTGGGGGGAGGGCCTTTGGGGGGAACCTACGAGCAGTACTTC. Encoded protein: CAGSSRLGGGPLGGTYEQYF.

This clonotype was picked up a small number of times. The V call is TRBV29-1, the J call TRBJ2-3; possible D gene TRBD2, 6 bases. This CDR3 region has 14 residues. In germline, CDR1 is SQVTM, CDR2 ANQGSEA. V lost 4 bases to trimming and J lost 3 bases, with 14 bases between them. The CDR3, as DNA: TGCAGCGTTGTGGGGGGTTTTGTGACAGATACGCAGTATTTT. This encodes CSVVGGFVTDTQYF.

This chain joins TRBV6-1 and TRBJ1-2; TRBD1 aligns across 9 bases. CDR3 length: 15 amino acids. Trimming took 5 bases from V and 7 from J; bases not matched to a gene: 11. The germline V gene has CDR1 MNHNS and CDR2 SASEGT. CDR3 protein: CASSFETGTGPGYTF. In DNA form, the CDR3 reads TGTGCCAGCAGTTTTGAGACCGGGACAGGGCCTGGCTACACCTTC.

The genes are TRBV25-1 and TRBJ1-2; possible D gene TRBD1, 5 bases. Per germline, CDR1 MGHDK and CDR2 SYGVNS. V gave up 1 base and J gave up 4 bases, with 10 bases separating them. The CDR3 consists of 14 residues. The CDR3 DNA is TGTGCCAGCAGTGAATTCCAGGGCGCCTATGGCTACACCTTC. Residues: CASSEFQGAYGYTF.

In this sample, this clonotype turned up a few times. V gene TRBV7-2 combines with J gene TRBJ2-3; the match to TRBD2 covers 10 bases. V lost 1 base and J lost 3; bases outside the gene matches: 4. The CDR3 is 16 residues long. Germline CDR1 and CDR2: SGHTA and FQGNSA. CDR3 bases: TGTGCCAGCAGCTTAGTTCCGGGACTAGCGACAGATACGCAGTATTTT. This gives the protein CASSLVPGLATDTQYF.

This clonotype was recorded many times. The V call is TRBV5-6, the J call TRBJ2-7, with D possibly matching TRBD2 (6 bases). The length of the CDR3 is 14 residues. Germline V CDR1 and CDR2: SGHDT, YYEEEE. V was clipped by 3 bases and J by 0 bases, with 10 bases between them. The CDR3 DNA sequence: TGTGCCAGCAGCTGGGGGACTCGCTCCTACGAGCAGTACTTC. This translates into CASSWGTRSYEQYF.

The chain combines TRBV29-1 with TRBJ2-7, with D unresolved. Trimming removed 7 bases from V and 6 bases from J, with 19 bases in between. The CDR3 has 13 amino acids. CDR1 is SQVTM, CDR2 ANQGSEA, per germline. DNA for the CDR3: TGCAGCGCCCTCCTGGGGAATTTGATCGAGCAGTACTTC. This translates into CSALLGNLIEQYF.

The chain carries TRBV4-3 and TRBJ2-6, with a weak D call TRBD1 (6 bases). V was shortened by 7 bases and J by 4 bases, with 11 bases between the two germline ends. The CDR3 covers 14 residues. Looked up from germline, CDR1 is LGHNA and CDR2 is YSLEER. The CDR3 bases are TGCGCCAGCAACGCAGGGGTCGGGGCCAACGTCCTGACTTTC. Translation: CASNAGVGANVLTF.

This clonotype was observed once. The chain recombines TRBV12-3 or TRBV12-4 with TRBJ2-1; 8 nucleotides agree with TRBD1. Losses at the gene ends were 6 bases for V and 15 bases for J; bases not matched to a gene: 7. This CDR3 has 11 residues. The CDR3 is CASREGQARFF. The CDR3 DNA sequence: TGTGCCAGCAGGGAGGGACAGGCACGGTTCTTC.

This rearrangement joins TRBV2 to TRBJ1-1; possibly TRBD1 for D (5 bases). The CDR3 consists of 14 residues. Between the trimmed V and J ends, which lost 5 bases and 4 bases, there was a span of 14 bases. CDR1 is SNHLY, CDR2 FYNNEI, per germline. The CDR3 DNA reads TGTGCCAGCAGTCTAGGAGGGGTAGTCACTGAAGCTTTCTTT. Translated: CASSLGGVVTEAFF.

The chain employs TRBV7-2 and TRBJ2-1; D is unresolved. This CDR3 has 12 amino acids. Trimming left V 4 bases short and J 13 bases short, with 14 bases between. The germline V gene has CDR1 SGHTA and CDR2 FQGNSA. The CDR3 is CASSSPWGRQFF. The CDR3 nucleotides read TGTGCCAGCAGCTCCCCCTGGGGTCGTCAGTTCTTC.

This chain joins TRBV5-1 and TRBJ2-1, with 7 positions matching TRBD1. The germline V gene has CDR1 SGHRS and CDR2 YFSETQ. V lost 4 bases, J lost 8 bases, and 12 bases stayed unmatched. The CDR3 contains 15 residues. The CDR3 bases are TGCGCCAGCAGCCTTAAGACAGGGACAGTCGATGAGCAGTTCTTC. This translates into CASSLKTGTVDEQFF.

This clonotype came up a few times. The CDR3 bases are TGCAGCGTTGAAGAGTATGGCTATTCCGAGCAGTACTTC. It codes for CSVEEYGYSEQYF. The V gene is TRBV29-1, the J gene TRBJ2-7; D ambiguous. CDR3 size: 13 residues. CDR1 and CDR2 (germline): SQVTM, ANQGSEA. V gave up 0 bases and J gave up 6 bases, with 12 bases separating them.

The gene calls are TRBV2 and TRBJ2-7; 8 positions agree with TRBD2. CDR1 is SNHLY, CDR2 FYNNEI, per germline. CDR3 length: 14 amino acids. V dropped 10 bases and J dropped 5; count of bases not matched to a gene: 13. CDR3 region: CAITIRAGAHEQYF. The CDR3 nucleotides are TGTGCCATAACGATTAGAGCGGGAGCCCACGAGCAGTACTTC.

The CDR3 DNA sequence: TGTGCCAGCAGCTTGGCGACTAGCGGGACGGGTGAGCAGTACTTC. Encoded protein: CASSLATSGTGEQYF. The rearrangement uses TRBV7-2 and TRBJ2-7, with 11 bases that match TRBD2. This CDR3 region has 15 residues. Unmatched junction bases numbered 8, after V lost 3 bases and J lost 7 bases. Germline values: CDR1 SGHTA, CDR2 FQGNSA.

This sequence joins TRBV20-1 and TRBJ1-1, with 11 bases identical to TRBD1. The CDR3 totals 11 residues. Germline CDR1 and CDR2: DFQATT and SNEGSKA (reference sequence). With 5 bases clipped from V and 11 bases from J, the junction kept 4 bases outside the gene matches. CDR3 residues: CSALGTGGAFF. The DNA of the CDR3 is TGCAGTGCTCTTGGGACAGGGGGGGCTTTCTTT.

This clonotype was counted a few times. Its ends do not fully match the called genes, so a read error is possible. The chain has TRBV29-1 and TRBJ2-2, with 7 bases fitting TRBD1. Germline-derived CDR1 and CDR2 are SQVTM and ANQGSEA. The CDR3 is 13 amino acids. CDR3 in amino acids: CSVEETGSGELFF. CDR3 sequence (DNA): TGCAGCGTCGAAGAGACAGGGTCCGGGGAGCTGTTTTTT.

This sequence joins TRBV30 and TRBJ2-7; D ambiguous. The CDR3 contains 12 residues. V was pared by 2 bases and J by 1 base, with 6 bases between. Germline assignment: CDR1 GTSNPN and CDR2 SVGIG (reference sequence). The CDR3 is CAWSPTSYEQYF. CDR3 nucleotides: TGTGCCTGGAGTCCCACTTCCTACGAGCAGTACTTC.

The CDR3 coding sequence is TGCGCCAGCAGCTTGGCCCGAGCGGGGTCCTCCGAGGAGCAGTACTTC. Translated, it gives CASSLARAGSSEEQYF. The rearrangement joins TRBV5-1 to TRBJ2-7, with 7 bases fitting TRBD2. CDR3 length: 16 residues. Trimming removed 0 bases from V and 7 bases from J; junction bases left unmatched: 13. Germline V gene data show CDR1 as SGHRS and CDR2 as YFSETQ.

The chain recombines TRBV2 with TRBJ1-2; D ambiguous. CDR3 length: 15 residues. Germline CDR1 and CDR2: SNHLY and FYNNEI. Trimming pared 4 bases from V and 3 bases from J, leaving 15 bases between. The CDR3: CASSGRPGWDYGYTF. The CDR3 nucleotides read TGTGCCAGCAGTGGCAGACCAGGTTGGGACTATGGCTACACCTTC.

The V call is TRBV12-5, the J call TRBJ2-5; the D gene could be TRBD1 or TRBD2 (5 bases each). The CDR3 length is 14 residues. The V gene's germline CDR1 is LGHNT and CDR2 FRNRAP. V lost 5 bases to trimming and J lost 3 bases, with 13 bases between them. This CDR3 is CASGPGREEETQYF. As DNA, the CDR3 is TGTGCTAGTGGTCCGGGACGCGAAGAAGAGACCCAGTACTTC.

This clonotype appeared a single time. The CDR3: CASSLGVRGNAETQYF. The CDR3 DNA follows: TGTGCCAGCAGCTTAGGCGTTCGAGGCAACGCAGAGACCCAGTACTTC. The J gene is TRBJ2-5, the V gene TRBV7-2; D gene ambiguous. The CDR3 is 16 residues long. Trimming removed 1 base from V and 4 bases from J, with 16 bases in between. CDR1 is SGHTA, CDR2 FQGNSA, per germline.

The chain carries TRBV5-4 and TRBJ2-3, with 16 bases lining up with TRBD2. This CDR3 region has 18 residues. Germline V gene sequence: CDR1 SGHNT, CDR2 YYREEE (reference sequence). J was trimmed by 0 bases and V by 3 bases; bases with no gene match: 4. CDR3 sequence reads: CASSSGLAGGASTDTQYF. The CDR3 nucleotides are TGTGCCAGCAGCTCGGGACTAGCGGGGGGGGCGAGCACAGATACGCAGTATTTT.

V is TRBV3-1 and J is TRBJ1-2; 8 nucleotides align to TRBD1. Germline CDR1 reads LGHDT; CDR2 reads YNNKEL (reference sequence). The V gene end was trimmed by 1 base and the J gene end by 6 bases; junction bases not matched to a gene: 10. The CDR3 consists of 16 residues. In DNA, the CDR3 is TGTGCCAGCAGCCAAGGATCTGTGGACAGGGTCGATGGCTACACCTTC. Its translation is CASSQGSVDRVDGYTF.